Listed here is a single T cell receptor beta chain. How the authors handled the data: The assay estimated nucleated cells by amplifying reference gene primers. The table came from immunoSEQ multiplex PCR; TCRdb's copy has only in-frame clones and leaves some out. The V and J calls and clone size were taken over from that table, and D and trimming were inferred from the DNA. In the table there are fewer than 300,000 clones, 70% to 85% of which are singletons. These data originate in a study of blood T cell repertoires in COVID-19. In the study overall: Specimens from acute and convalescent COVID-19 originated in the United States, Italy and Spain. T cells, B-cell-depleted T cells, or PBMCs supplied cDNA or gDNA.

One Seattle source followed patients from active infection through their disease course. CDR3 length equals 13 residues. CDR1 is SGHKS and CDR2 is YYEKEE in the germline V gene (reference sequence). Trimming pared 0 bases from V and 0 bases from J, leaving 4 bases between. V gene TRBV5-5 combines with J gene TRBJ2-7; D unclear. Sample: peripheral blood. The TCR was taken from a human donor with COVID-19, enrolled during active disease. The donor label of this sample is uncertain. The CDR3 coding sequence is TGTGCCAGCAGCTTGGACGGCTCCTACGAGCAGTACTTC. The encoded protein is CASSLDGSYEQYF.